This T cell receptor beta chain came from a study of blood T cell repertoires in COVID-19. Across the study: COVID-19 samples collected from the United States, Italy and Spain covered acute and convalescent phases.

CDR3 length equals 13 residues. The V gene's germline CDR1 is SGHVS and CDR2 FQNEAQ. V gave up 4 bases and J gave up 8 bases; unmatched junction bases: 7. TCRdb keeps only in-frame clones here, not all; method: immunoSEQ multiplex PCR. The sample carries 35,000 to 55,000 clones, around nine tenths recorded once. The specimen was peripheral blood. This TCR was sampled from a man between 65 and 85 years old with active COVID-19. This chain joins TRBV7-8 and TRBJ1-1; TRBD1 matches 7 bases. The CDR3 loop is CASSSNRQGEAFF. CDR3 in DNA: TGTGCCAGCAGCTCAAACAGACAGGGAGAAGCTTTCTTT.